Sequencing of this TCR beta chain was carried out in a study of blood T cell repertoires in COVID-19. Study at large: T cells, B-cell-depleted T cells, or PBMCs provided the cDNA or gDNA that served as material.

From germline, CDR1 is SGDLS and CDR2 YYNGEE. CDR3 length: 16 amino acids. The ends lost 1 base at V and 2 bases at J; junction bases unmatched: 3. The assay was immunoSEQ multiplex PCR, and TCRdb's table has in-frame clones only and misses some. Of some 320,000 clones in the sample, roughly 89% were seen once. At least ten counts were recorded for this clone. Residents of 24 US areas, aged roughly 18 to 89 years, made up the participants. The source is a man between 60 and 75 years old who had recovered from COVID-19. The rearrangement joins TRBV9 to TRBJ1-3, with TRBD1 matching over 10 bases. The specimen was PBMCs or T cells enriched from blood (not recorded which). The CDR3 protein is CASSVSGQGAGNTIYF. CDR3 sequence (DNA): TGTGCCAGCAGCGTATCCGGACAGGGGGCTGGAAACACCATATATTTT.